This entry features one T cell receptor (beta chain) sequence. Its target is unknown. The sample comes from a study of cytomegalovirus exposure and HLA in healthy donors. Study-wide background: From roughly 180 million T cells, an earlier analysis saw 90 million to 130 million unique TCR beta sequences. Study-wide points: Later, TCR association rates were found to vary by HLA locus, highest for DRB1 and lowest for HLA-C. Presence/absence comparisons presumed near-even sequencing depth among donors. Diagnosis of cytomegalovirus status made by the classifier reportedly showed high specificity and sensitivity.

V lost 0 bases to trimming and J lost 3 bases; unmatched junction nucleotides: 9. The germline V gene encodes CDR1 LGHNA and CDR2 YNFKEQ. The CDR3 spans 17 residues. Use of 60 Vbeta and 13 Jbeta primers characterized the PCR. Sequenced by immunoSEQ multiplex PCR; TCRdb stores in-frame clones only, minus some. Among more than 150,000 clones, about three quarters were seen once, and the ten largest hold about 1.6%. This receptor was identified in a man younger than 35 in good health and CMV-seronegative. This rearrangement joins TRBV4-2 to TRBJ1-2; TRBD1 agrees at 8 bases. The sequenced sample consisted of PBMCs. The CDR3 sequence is CASSQDLEDRAYYGYTF. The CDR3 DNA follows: TGTGCCAGCAGCCAAGATCTTGAGGACAGGGCTTACTATGGCTACACCTTC.